There are many counts of the clone carrying this T cell receptor beta chain. Its cognate antigen is unknown. The sample originates from a study of neurological immune-mediated disorders. Study conclusions and caveats: No sharing of CDR3 amino acid sequences was observed among expanded clones across subjects, suggesting private repertoires in all groups. The greatest TCR clonal expansion occurred in HTLV-1-associated myelopathy and the least in multiple sclerosis, which fell below healthy controls.

Germline V CDR1 and CDR2: SGHNT, YENEEA. The CDR3 contains 17 residues. V gave up 5 bases and J gave up 6 bases, with 26 bases separating them. The sorted libraries took 1 million CD4+ or CD8+ T cells. Synthesis of cDNA used 5'RACE (with 10-nucleotide random UMIs). MiXCR was run by TCRdb on the 5' RACE reads, yielding one entry per CDR3 protein. Of more than 15,000 distinct CDR3 sequences in the sample, 11% to 15% were seen once. The sequence was obtained from a woman in her fifties or sixties with HTLV-1-associated myelopathy (HAM/TSP). The chain has TRBV11-3 and TRBJ2-7; maybe TRBD1 (6 bases). Sequencing used CD4+ T cells from blood. The CDR3: CASSETLNRARVGEQYF. The DNA for the CDR3 is TGTGCCAGCAGCGAAACACTGAACAGGGCCCGCGTCGGCGAGCAGTACTTC.